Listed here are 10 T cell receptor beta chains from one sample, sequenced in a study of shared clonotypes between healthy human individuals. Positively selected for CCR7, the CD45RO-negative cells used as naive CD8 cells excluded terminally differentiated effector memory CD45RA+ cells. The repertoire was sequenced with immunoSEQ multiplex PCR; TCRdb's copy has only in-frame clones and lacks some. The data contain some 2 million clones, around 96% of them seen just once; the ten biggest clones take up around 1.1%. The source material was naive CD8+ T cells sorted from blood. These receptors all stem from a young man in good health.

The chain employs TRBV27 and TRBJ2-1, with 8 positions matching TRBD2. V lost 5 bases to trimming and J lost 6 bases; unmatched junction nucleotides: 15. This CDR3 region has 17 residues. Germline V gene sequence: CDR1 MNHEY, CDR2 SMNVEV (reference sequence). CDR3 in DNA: TGTGCCAGCAGTCTGATCAGGGTAGCGGGATCGGCCAATGAGCAGTTCTTC. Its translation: CASSLIRVAGSANEQFF.

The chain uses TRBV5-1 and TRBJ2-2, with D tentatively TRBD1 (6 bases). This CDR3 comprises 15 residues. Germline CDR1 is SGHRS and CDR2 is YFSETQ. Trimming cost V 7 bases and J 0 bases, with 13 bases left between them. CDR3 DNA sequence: TGCGCCAGCGCAGATCGGGACACGAACACCGGGGAGCTGTTTTTT. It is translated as CASADRDTNTGELFF. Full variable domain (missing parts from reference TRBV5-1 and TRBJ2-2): KAGVTQTPRYLIKTRGQQVTLSCSPISGHRSVSWYQQTPGQGLQFLFEYFSETQRNKGNFPGRFSGRQFSNSRSEMNVSTLELGDSALYLCASADRDTNTGELFFGEGSRLTVL.

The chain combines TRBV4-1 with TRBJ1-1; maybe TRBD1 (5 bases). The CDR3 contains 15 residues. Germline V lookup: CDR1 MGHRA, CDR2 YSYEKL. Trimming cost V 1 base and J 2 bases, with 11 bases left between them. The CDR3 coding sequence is TGCGCCAGCAGCCAAGTTTGGGGCACCAACACTGAAGCTTTCTTT. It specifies CASSQVWGTNTEAFF.

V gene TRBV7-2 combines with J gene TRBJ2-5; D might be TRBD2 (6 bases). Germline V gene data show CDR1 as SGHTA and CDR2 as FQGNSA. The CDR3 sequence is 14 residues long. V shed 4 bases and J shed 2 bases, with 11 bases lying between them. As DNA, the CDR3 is TGTGCCAGCAGCTCCGTGGGGGGTCAAGAGACCCAGTACTTC. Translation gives CASSSVGGQETQYF.

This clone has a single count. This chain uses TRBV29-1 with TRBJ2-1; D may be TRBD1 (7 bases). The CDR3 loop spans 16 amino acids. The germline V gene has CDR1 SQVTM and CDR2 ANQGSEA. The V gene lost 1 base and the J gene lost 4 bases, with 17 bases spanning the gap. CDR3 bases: TGCAGCGTTGAAGGGCCGGGGGACAGCTCTTACAATGAGCAGTTCTTC. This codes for CSVEGPGDSSYNEQFF.

Written as DNA, the CDR3 is TGTGCCAGTAGTAAGGACGGATCCTACGAGCAGTACTTC. It yields the protein CASSKDGSYEQYF. The chain joins TRBV19 to TRBJ2-7; D is unclear. Germline V gene data show CDR1 as LNHDA and CDR2 as SQIVND (reference sequence). Trimming left V 4 bases short and J 1 base short, with 8 bases between. The CDR3 runs 13 residues.

The CDR3 sequence: CASSYETSTEAFF. The CDR3 DNA follows: TGTGCCAGCAGTTACGAAACTTCCACTGAAGCTTTCTTT. V is TRBV6-5 and J is TRBJ1-1; no reliable D call. Germline CDR1 MNHEY, CDR2 SVGAGI. The length of the CDR3 is 13 residues. Trimming cost V 2 bases and J 4 bases, with 8 bases left between them.

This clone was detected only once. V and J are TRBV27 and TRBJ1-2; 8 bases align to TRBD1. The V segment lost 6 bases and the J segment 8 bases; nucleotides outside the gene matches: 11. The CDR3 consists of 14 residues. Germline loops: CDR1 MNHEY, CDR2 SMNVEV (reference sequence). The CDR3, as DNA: TGTGCCAGCAGGACACTTCAGGGGGCAGAGGGCTACACCTTC. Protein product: CASRTLQGAEGYTF.

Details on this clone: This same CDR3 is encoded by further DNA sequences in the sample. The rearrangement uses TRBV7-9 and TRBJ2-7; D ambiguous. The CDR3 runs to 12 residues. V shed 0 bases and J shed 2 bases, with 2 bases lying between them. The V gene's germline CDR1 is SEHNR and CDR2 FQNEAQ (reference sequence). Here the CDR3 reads CASSLAAYEQYF. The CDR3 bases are TGTGCCAGCAGCTTAGCCGCCTACGAGCAGTACTTC.

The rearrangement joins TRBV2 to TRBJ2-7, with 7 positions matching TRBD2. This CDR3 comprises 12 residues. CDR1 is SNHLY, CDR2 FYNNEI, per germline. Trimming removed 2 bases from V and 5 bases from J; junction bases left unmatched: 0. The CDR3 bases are TGTGCCAGCAGTGAACTAGCGGACGAGCAGTACTTC. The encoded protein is CASSELADEQYF.